Following are 25 T cell receptor beta chains from one sample sequenced in a study of cytomegalovirus exposure and HLA in healthy donors. In the PCR, 60 Vbeta and 13 Jbeta primers were used. This table comes from immunoSEQ multiplex PCR, and its TCRdb copy is limited to in-frame clones, with some not included. The table records about 190,000 clones, about four fifths of them present only once. The material sequenced was PBMCs. The receptors come from a man aged 30 to 39 in good health and CMV-seropositive.

J is TRBJ1-1 and V is TRBV9, with D perhaps matching TRBD1 (6 bases). Germline V gives CDR1 SGDLS, CDR2 YYNGEE. V was cut by 3 bases and J by 0 bases, with 9 bases left in between. The CDR3 is made up of 14 amino acids. CDR3 in DNA: TGTGCCAGCAGCGAGGACAGAATGAACACTGAAGCTTTCTTT. Translated, it gives CASSEDRMNTEAFF. The whole variable domain, filled in from reference TRBV9 and TRBJ1-1, reads DSGVTQTPKHLITATGQRVTLRCSPRSGDLSVYWYQQSLDQGLQFLIQYYNGEERAKGNILERFSAQQFPDLHSELNLSSLELGDSALYFCASSEDRMNTEAFFGQGTRLTVV.

CDR3 sequence: CAVKGTSGIISTDTQYF. In DNA form, the CDR3 reads TGTGCCGTGAAAGGGACTAGCGGAATAATAAGCACAGATACGCAGTATTTT. This rearrangement joins TRBV19 to TRBJ2-3, with 11 bases fitting TRBD2. From germline, CDR1 is LNHDA and CDR2 SQIVND (reference sequence). The CDR3 consists of 17 residues. The V and J ends lost 11 bases and 0 bases, in that order; junction bases with no gene match: 13. The full variable domain, rest sourced from reference TRBV19 and TRBJ2-3, is DGGITQSPKYLFRKEGQNVTLSCEQNLNHDAMYWYRQDPGQGLRLIYYSQIVNDFQKGDIAEGYSVSREKKESFPLTVTSAQKNPTAFYLCAVKGTSGIISTDTQYFGPGTRLTVL.

The V gene is TRBV9, the J gene TRBJ2-7; 7 bases match TRBD2. With V trimmed by 4 bases and J by 0 bases, 10 bases remained unmatched. This CDR3 region has 16 residues. Germline V gene lookup returns CDR1 SGDLS and CDR2 YYNGEE. Here the CDR3 DNA reads TGTGCCAGCAGCACACTAGGCTCTAGCGGCTCCTACGAGCAGTACTTC. It translates to CASSTLGSSGSYEQYF. The full variable domain, its missing parts supplied by reference TRBV9 and TRBJ2-7, is DSGVTQTPKHLITATGQRVTLRCSPRSGDLSVYWYQQSLDQGLQFLIQYYNGEERAKGNILERFSAQQFPDLHSELNLSSLELGDSALYFCASSTLGSSGSYEQYFGPGTRLTVT.

The chain has TRBV7-9 and TRBJ1-1, with D maybe TRBD1 (6 bases). V lost 5 bases, J lost 8 bases, and 12 bases lay in between. The CDR3 is 12 amino acids. Looked up from germline, CDR1 is SEHNR and CDR2 is FQNEAQ (reference sequence). Written as DNA, the CDR3 is TGTGCCAGCAGCCCCTCCGGGACAGAAGCTTTCTTT. Its translation is CASSPSGTEAFF.

As concerns this clone: The CDR3 does not end in the conserved phenylalanine or tryptophan, so this is likely a read error. The chain recombines TRBV27 with TRBJ2-6; the D is unclear. V lost 4 bases to trimming and J lost 2 bases, with 6 bases between them. CDR1 is MNHEY and CDR2 is SMNVEV in the germline V gene (reference sequence). The CDR3 is 14 residues long. The CDR3 loop is CASSYSAGANVLTL. CDR3 sequence (DNA): TGTGCCAGCAGTTATTCGGCTGGGGCCAACGTCCTGACTCTC.

Points on this clone: The junction differs from germline at one of its ends, possibly a read error. The rearrangement links TRBV7-9 to TRBJ2-1; the D gene is possibly TRBD1 (6 bases). The CDR3 contains 16 residues. Per the germline V gene, CDR1 is SEHNR and CDR2 is FQNEAQ (reference sequence). CDR3 sequence: CSSSLVTGPEGGEQFF. The CDR3 region has the DNA TGTTCCAGCAGCTTAGTTACGGGGCCCGAAGGGGGAGAGCAGTTCTTC.

This clone was recorded a few times. The V call is TRBV4-2, the J call TRBJ2-1, with D perhaps matching TRBD2 (7 bases). The CDR3 has 16 amino acids. V was clipped by 3 bases and J by 4 bases, with 16 bases between them. Germline V lookup: CDR1 LGHNA, CDR2 YNFKEQ. This CDR3 reads CASSQSRGARYNEQFF. In DNA, the CDR3 is TGTGCCAGCAGCCAGTCTCGGGGGGCTCGATACAATGAGCAGTTCTTC.

This chain links TRBV28 with TRBJ1-6, with no clear D. V lost 8 bases and J 10 bases, leaving 15 bases between the germline ends. This CDR3 has 13 residues. Germline CDR1 reads MDHEN; CDR2 reads SYDVKM. The CDR3 DNA is TGTGCCAGCGGAGGAGTTGTCAGATCACCCCTCCACTTT. As protein: CASGGVVRSPLHF.

The chain combines TRBV28 with TRBJ1-1; a possible D gene is TRBD1 (6 bases). Trimming shortened V by 5 bases and J by 11 bases, and 21 bases separated the two germline ends. This CDR3 contains 14 residues. Germline V gives CDR1 MDHEN, CDR2 SYDVKM. DNA of the CDR3: TGTGCCAGCAGTCCCCCTGATTGGGGGCGCGATGCTTTCTTT. Protein: CASSPPDWGRDAFF. The full variable domain, rest sourced from reference TRBV28 and TRBJ1-1, is DVKVTQSSRYLVKRTGEKVFLECVQDMDHENMFWYRQDPGLGLRLIYFSYDVKMKEKGDIPEGYSVSREKKERFSLILESASTNQTSMYLCASSPPDWGRDAFFGQGTRLTVV.

About this clone: One end of the junction varies from germline; a read error may be responsible. V usage is TRBV7-7 and J usage is TRBJ2-7; tentative D call: TRBD1 (6 bases). The V gene's germline CDR1 is SSHAT and CDR2 FNYEAQ (reference sequence). The CDR3 extends over 13 amino acids. The CDR3 region is CASSLALGGEQYF. The CDR3 DNA reads TGTGCTAGCAGCTTGGCCCTAGGGGGTGAGCAGTACTTC.

V and J are TRBV7-3 and TRBJ2-3, with D unresolved. The germline V gene encodes CDR1 SGHTA and CDR2 FQGTGA. This CDR3 contains 13 residues. V was clipped by 5 bases and J by 1 base, with 7 bases between them. In DNA form, the CDR3 reads TGTGCCAGCAGCCCTCCCGGCACAGATACGCAGTATTTT. Protein sequence: CASSPPGTDTQYF.

The V call is TRBV10-2, the J call TRBJ1-1; 7 bases line up with TRBD1. Germline-derived CDR1 and CDR2 are WSHSY and SAAADI. V trimming: 6 bases; J trimming: 0 bases; junction bases outside the gene matches: 4. This CDR3 region has 14 residues. The CDR3 here is CASRTGVVNTEAFF. CDR3 nucleotide sequence: TGCGCCAGCAGAACAGGGGTGGTGAACACTGAAGCTTTCTTT.

Here the CDR3 DNA reads TGTGCCAGCAGTGAGACCGGGACACGCTCCTACGAGCAGTACTTC. This translates into CASSETGTRSYEQYF. The chain couples TRBV25-1 to TRBJ2-7, with D possibly TRBD1 on 6 matching bases. CDR1 is MGHDK and CDR2 is SYGVNS in the germline V gene. CDR3 size: 15 residues. V shed 3 bases and J shed 0 bases, with 12 bases lying between them.

V and J are TRBV9 and TRBJ2-3; 14 bases agree with TRBD2. The junction had 7 bases not matched to a gene; V was cut back by 4 bases and J by 6 bases. Germline lookup yields CDR1 SGDLS and CDR2 YYNGEE. The CDR3 runs 16 residues. CDR3 protein: CASSSRLAGGYDTQYF. Written as DNA, the CDR3 is TGTGCCAGCAGCTCACGACTAGCGGGAGGGTACGATACGCAGTATTTT.

V and J are TRBV7-9 and TRBJ2-1, with D uncertain. Germline values: CDR1 SEHNR, CDR2 FQNEAQ (reference sequence). Trimming pared 0 bases from V and 8 bases from J, leaving 11 bases between. CDR3 length: 14 amino acids. In nucleotides, the CDR3 is TGTGCCAGCAGCTTAGCCTCTACAAGCGATGAGCAGTTCTTC. This gives the protein CASSLASTSDEQFF.

CDR3 coding DNA: TGTGCCAGCTCACCGACGGGGGGTGAACAGCCCCAGCATTTT. Amino acids: CASSPTGGEQPQHF. The rearrangement links TRBV18 to TRBJ1-5; possible D gene TRBD1, 5 bases. The CDR3 is 14 residues long. Germline V gives CDR1 KGHSH, CDR2 LQKENI. The ends were cut back, 3 bases at V and 7 bases at J, with 13 bases in the middle.

This rearrangement joins TRBV9 to TRBJ2-2; a weak D match, TRBD1 (6 bases). In germline, CDR1 is SGDLS, CDR2 YYNGEE. V was trimmed by 4 bases and J by 4 bases, leaving 14 bases between them. The CDR3 has 15 amino acids. Here the CDR3 DNA reads TGTGCCAGCAGCCTCCGCCTAGGGGGCACCGGGGAGCTGTTTTTT. As protein: CASSLRLGGTGELFF. Complete variable domain (other parts from reference TRBV9 and TRBJ2-2): DSGVTQTPKHLITATGQRVTLRCSPRSGDLSVYWYQQSLDQGLQFLIQYYNGEERAKGNILERFSAQQFPDLHSELNLSSLELGDSALYFCASSLRLGGTGELFFGEGSRLTVL.

This chain's CDR3 is CASSLQGAQPQHF. The CDR3 DNA sequence: TGTGCCAGCAGCCTCCAGGGTGCTCAGCCCCAGCATTTT. This chain joins TRBV7-6 and TRBJ1-5; D is perhaps TRBD1 (5 bases). This CDR3 has 13 residues. Trimming shortened V by 5 bases and J by 6 bases, and 11 bases separated the two germline ends. Germline V gene data show CDR1 as SGHVS and CDR2 as FNYEAQ.

The V call is TRBV6-5, the J call TRBJ1-2, with a weak D call TRBD1 (5 bases). This CDR3 is 12 amino acids long. In germline, CDR1 is MNHEY, CDR2 SVGAGI. Trimming pared 8 bases from V and 8 bases from J, leaving 15 bases between. The CDR3 region is CASRSTGGGYTF. The CDR3 DNA follows: TGTGCCAGCCGCTCAACGGGGGGGGGCTACACCTTC.

V gene TRBV7-2 combines with J gene TRBJ2-5; 10 bases fit TRBD2. The CDR3 loop spans 15 amino acids. Germline values: CDR1 SGHTA, CDR2 FQGNSA. J gave up 4 bases and V 1 base, and 3 bases lay outside the gene matches. The CDR3, as DNA: TGTGCCAGCAGCTTAGTAGCGGGAGGAAGAGAGACCCAGTACTTC. Encoded protein: CASSLVAGGRETQYF.

The V call is TRBV9, the J call TRBJ2-5, with D possibly TRBD2 on 6 matching bases. Germline-derived CDR1 and CDR2 are SGDLS and YYNGEE. V was clipped by 0 bases and J by 5 bases, with 14 bases between them. The CDR3 totals 15 residues. The CDR3 sequence is CASSVDGGIGETQYF. Written as DNA, the CDR3 is TGTGCCAGCAGCGTAGATGGGGGGATCGGGGAGACCCAGTACTTC.

The V call is TRBV28, the J call TRBJ1-2, with 12 bases identical to TRBD1. Germline V lookup: CDR1 MDHEN, CDR2 SYDVKM. The CDR3 is 16 amino acids. Trimming removed 6 bases from V and 3 bases from J; junction bases left unmatched: 8. CDR3 residues: CASSQGQGAAYYGYTF. DNA of the CDR3: TGTGCCAGCAGCCAGGGACAGGGGGCCGCCTACTATGGCTACACCTTC.

The rearrangement joins TRBV7-9 to TRBJ2-1, with a tentative D call TRBD1 (5 bases). Germline CDR1 SEHNR, CDR2 FQNEAQ (reference sequence). The CDR3 spans 14 residues. The V end lost 4 bases, the J end lost 5 bases, and 12 bases lay between the germline ends. CDR3 DNA sequence: TGTGCCAGCAGCTCCCTGGCACAGGACAATGAGCAGTTCTTC. Translating it yields CASSSLAQDNEQFF.

The chain uses TRBV4-2 and TRBJ2-5; 12 nucleotides line up with TRBD2. The DNA end lines up better with TRBJ2-7; the J call may be wrong. This CDR3 spans 16 amino acids. Looked up from germline, CDR1 is LGHNA and CDR2 is YNFKEQ. The CDR3 spells CASSQEWTSGAYEQYF. The CDR3 nucleotides read TGTGCCAGCAGCCAAGAATGGACTAGCGGGGCCTACGAGCAGTACTTC.

This clone was seen only a few times. This chain joins TRBV29-1 and TRBJ2-2; D is possibly TRBD1 (6 bases). The V gene lost 4 bases and the J gene lost 4 bases, with 16 bases spanning the gap. The germline V gene has CDR1 SQVTM and CDR2 ANQGSEA. The CDR3 totals 15 residues. The CDR3 DNA reads as TGCAGCGTTGCCCGTGCAGGGGATGCCACCGGGGAGCTGTTTTTT. Its translation: CSVARAGDATGELFF.